This TCR beta chain was retrieved from a study of T cell repertoires in cytomegalovirus infection. Study information: CMV epitopes that were recently identified and HLA-C-restricted were used alongside well-studied HLA-B-restricted ones.

Study conclusions and caveats: Across the ex vivo response, the dominant clonotypes were HLA-C-restricted CMV-specific TCR beta clonotypes.

This clonotype has a handful of counts. Its antigen remains unknown. This CDR3 is built from 12 residues. Between the trimmed V and J ends, which lost 4 bases and 4 bases, there was a span of 7 bases. Germline values: CDR1 MNHEY, CDR2 SVGEGT. TCRdb re-called the reads with MiXCR, one entry per CDR3 protein. The sample has 900,000 to 950,000 distinct CDR3 sequences, roughly 30% seen once. The clonotype originates from a human donor in good health (CMV status not recorded). Some clones in this sample may be carry-over from other donors' samples. This chain connects TRBV6-2 or TRBV6-3 to TRBJ2-5; no reliable D call. The specimen comprised cultured CD8+ T cells from PBMCs, sampled from culture after CMV antigen stimulation. CDR3 residues: CASSFGPETQYF. The CDR3 nucleotides are TGTGCCAGCAGTTTTGGGCCAGAGACCCAGTACTTC.